This T cell receptor (beta chain) was sequenced in a study of PD-L1 blockade in urothelial cancer. Measured with immunoSEQ multiplex PCR; TCRdb has only the in-frame clones, and not every one. The profile shows about 38,000 clones, 75% to 95% of them singletons. V was clipped by 3 bases and J by 2 bases, with 11 bases between them. The CDR3 consists of 14 residues. Germline CDR1 MNHEY, CDR2 SMNVEV (reference sequence). The receptor comes from a man in his 70s with urothelial cancer. The chain links TRBV27 to TRBJ2-7; no clear D gene. The sequencing here drew on PBMCs, taken around atezolizumab (anti-PD-L1) treatment. DNA of the CDR3: TGTGCCAGCAGTTTCAGAGCGACCACCTACGAGCAGTACTTC. Its translation: CASSFRATTYEQYF.